This record looks at one T cell receptor beta chain sequence and its context. This sample stems from a study of T-cell reconstitution after alpha-beta-depleted transplantation in children. A TCRbeta library incorporating unique molecular identifiers was prepared. TCRdb recomputed calls from the PCR reads with MiXCR, one row per CDR3 protein. Among about 610,000 distinct CDR3 sequences listed, over 9.5% were seen once. V trimming: 6 bases; J trimming: 2 bases; junction bases outside the gene matches: 6. CDR3 length equals 14 residues. The germline CDR1 and CDR2 sequences are DFQATT and SNEGSKA (reference sequence).

The chain has TRBV20-1 and TRBJ1-5; 8 bases map to TRBD1. The material was PBMCs from the stem cell graft donor, obtained from the stem cell graft. This receptor was taken from a human donor who donated a stem cell graft to a child with acute myeloid leukemia. CDR3 sequence (DNA): TGCAGTGCCGCCACAGGGGGTGGCAATCAGCCCCAGCATTTT. This gives the protein CSAATGGGNQPQHF.